Below, one T cell receptor beta chain is given with its context. What it recognizes is unknown. This CDR3 spans 12 amino acids. Germline V CDR1 and CDR2: MNHEY, SVGAGI. Trimming cost V 6 bases and J 0 bases, with 4 bases left between them. The time point is: patch test 1, 2 weeks after DPC sensitization. Treatment indicated: therapeutic diphenylcyclopropenone sensitization with weekly scalp DPC. The starting material, unfractionated whole blood, was used for total RNA extraction. This specimen comes from a study of human T cells and chemical hapten exposure. Study information: TCR yields per sample varied, mainly owing to small pooled library volume differences. General observations from the study: The number of TCRs above 1 in 1000 frequency did not change after DPC sensitization.

As the library was built, unique molecular identifiers were attached to individual cDNA molecules. From the RACE reads, TCRdb called clonotypes with MiXCR, one entry per CDR3 protein. The sample carries approximately 74,000 distinct CDR3 sequences, approximately 32% recorded once. This clonotype was sampled from a man aged 35 to 55 with alopecia areata. Some clones in this sample may be carry-over from other donors' samples. The sequences come from whole blood, collected in connection with sensitization to the hapten diphenylcyclopropenone (DPC). The chain couples TRBV6-5 to TRBJ2-3, with D unresolved. In DNA, the CDR3 is TGTGCCAGCAGGAAGAGCACAGATACGCAGTATTTT. It codes for CASRKSTDTQYF.